Presented here are 22 T cell receptor beta chains from one specimen sequenced in a study of blood T cell repertoires in COVID-19. This table comes from immunoSEQ multiplex PCR, and its TCRdb copy is limited to in-frame clones, with some not included. The top ten clones hold around 3.9% of a sample with a few hundred thousand clones, roughly nine tenths of them seen once. The material sequenced was peripheral blood. The receptors originated from a woman aged 55-69 years with COVID-19, enrolled during active disease.

The chain couples TRBV4-1 to TRBJ1-6; 7 bases fit TRBD1. CDR3 size: 15 residues. The V segment lost 3 bases and the J segment 7 bases; nucleotides outside the gene matches: 6. Germline CDR1 MGHRA, CDR2 YSYEKL. The CDR3 coding sequence is TGCGCCAGCAGCCAGACGACAGGGAGCAATTCACCCCTCCACTTT. This encodes CASSQTTGSNSPLHF.

This clone has only one observation. The V and J genes are TRBV28 and TRBJ1-2; 9 bases fit TRBD1. This CDR3 region has 15 residues. V lost 5 bases and J lost 6; bases outside the gene matches: 10. Germline-derived CDR1 and CDR2 are MDHEN and SYDVKM. The CDR3 loop reads CASSLNPGTGNGYTF. CDR3 sequence (DNA): TGTGCCAGCAGTCTAAATCCCGGGACAGGGAATGGCTACACCTTC.

This clone was found once. The chain is built from TRBV5-6 and TRBJ1-6, with D hard to call. V was clipped by 2 bases and J by 7 bases, with 13 bases between them. CDR1 is SGHDT, CDR2 YYEEEE, per germline. This CDR3 spans 15 amino acids. CDR3 residues: CASSFFSGLNSPLHF. CDR3 sequence (DNA): TGTGCCAGCAGCTTTTTTTCGGGGTTAAATTCACCCCTCCACTTT.

The rearrangement joins TRBV27 to TRBJ2-2; 9 nucleotides agree with TRBD2. V lost 3 bases, J lost 4 bases, and 0 bases stayed unmatched. Germline CDR1 is MNHEY and CDR2 is SMNVEV (reference sequence). This CDR3 is built from 14 residues. In DNA, the CDR3 is TGTGCCAGCAGTTTGACTAGCGGCACCGGGGAGCTGTTTTTT. Encoded protein: CASSLTSGTGELFF.

The rearrangement uses TRBV25-1 and TRBJ1-2; 10 bases line up with TRBD1. CDR1 and CDR2 from the germline V gene are MGHDK and SYGVNS. Losses at the gene ends were 6 bases for V and 5 bases for J; bases not matched to a gene: 6. The CDR3 contains 14 residues. CDR3 residues: CASSEGQGKYGYTF. The CDR3 DNA follows: TGTGCCAGCAGCGAGGGACAGGGGAAGTATGGCTACACCTTC.

This chain connects TRBV6-1 to TRBJ1-2, with D tentatively TRBD1 (6 bases). Germline lookup yields CDR1 MNHNS and CDR2 SASEGT. V lost 2 bases to trimming and J lost 4 bases, with 11 bases between them. This CDR3 is built from 14 residues. CDR3 protein: CASSESGTIYGYTF. In nucleotides, the CDR3 is TGTGCCAGCAGTGAATCCGGGACAATCTATGGCTACACCTTC.

The chain carries TRBV19 and TRBJ1-2; no reliable D call. V gave up 6 bases and J gave up 8 bases, with 19 bases separating them. The CDR3 consists of 14 residues. Germline V lookup: CDR1 LNHDA, CDR2 SQIVND (reference sequence). CDR3 sequence (DNA): TGTGCCAGTAGGCCCGAGACGAGGGCCCTAGGCTACACCTTC. Protein product: CASRPETRALGYTF.

The rearrangement joins TRBV13 to TRBJ2-5; 7 nucleotides line up with TRBD2. CDR1 and CDR2 from the germline V gene are PRHDT and FYEKMQ (reference sequence). V shed 5 bases, J shed 0 bases, and the junction held 15 bases outside the gene matches. The CDR3 is 18 amino acids. CDR3 bases: TGTGCCAGCAGCCAATCCCGGGCGGGAGAACAGTACCAAGAGACCCAGTACTTC. It yields the protein CASSQSRAGEQYQETQYF.

The chain couples TRBV11-2 to TRBJ1-2; D gene uncertain. Germline loops: CDR1 SGHAT, CDR2 FQNNGV. V was cut by 2 bases and J by 9 bases, with 16 bases left in between. This CDR3 comprises 14 residues. The CDR3, as DNA: TGTGCCAGCAGCTTACGCCCGGGGAGTTTTAGCTACACCTTC. This codes for CASSLRPGSFSYTF.

The J gene is TRBJ2-2, the V gene TRBV9, with D possibly being TRBD2 (6 bases). Trimming took 1 base from V and 4 from J, leaving 14 bases between them. Germline-derived CDR1 and CDR2 are SGDLS and YYNGEE. The CDR3 contains 16 residues. The CDR3 sequence: CASSVHAEGGTGELFF. DNA of the CDR3: TGTGCCAGCAGCGTACATGCTGAGGGAGGCACCGGGGAGCTGTTTTTT.

The J gene is TRBJ1-1, the V gene TRBV27; D perhaps matches TRBD1 (6 bases). The V end was cut by 5 bases, the J end by 4 bases, with 17 bases between. The CDR3 spans 15 residues. Germline values: CDR1 MNHEY, CDR2 SMNVEV (reference sequence). CDR3 region: CASSPQQGVATEAFF. The CDR3 DNA follows: TGTGCCAGCAGTCCGCAACAGGGAGTCGCCACTGAAGCTTTCTTT.

This chain uses TRBV3-1 (or the pseudogene TRBV3-2) with TRBJ2-3; D is perhaps TRBD2 (6 bases). The germline V gene has CDR1 LGHDT and CDR2 YNNKEL (reference sequence). The CDR3 has 13 residues. The V end was cut by 6 bases, the J end by 0 bases, with 7 bases between. Written as DNA, the CDR3 is TGTGCCAGCAGACTAGCCAGCACAGATACGCAGTATTTT. This gives the protein CASRLASTDTQYF.

The gene calls are TRBV12-5 and TRBJ1-4, with a tentative D call TRBD1 (5 bases). V shed 1 base and J shed 0 bases, with 9 bases lying between them. The CDR3 length is 16 residues. In germline, CDR1 is LGHNT, CDR2 FRNRAP. DNA for the CDR3: TGTGCTAGTGGTTTGGGACAGACCGCAACTAATGAAAAACTGTTTTTT. It yields the protein CASGLGQTATNEKLFF.

The chain recombines TRBV29-1 with TRBJ1-1, with D unresolved. Germline V gene sequence: CDR1 SQVTM, CDR2 ANQGSEA. V shed 7 bases and J shed 0 bases, with 15 bases lying between them. The CDR3 runs to 14 residues. In nucleotides, the CDR3 is TGCAGCGCTCGATTAAACAGTATGAACACTGAAGCTTTCTTT. This codes for CSARLNSMNTEAFF.

The V and J genes are TRBV6-5 and TRBJ1-4; the match to TRBD1 covers 9 bases. Germline CDR1 and CDR2: MNHEY and SVGAGI. Losses at the gene ends were 7 bases for V and 8 bases for J; bases not matched to a gene: 11. The CDR3 runs 15 residues. CDR3 bases: TGTGCCAGCAAACCGGGACAGGGAAGAGGGGAAAAACTGTTTTTT. As protein: CASKPGQGRGEKLFF.

The chain links TRBV3-1 (or the pseudogene TRBV3-2) to TRBJ2-5, with TRBD2 matching over 11 bases. The ends lost 1 base at V and 1 base at J; junction bases unmatched: 2. Germline lookup yields CDR1 LGHDT and CDR2 YNNKEL (reference sequence). CDR3 size: 16 residues. This chain's CDR3 is CASSQGLAGRQETQYF. CDR3 nucleotides: TGTGCCAGCAGCCAAGGACTAGCGGGGCGCCAAGAGACCCAGTACTTC.

The chain combines TRBV13 with TRBJ1-1, with TRBD1 identical over 8 bases. Germline values: CDR1 PRHDT, CDR2 FYEKMQ (reference sequence). The CDR3 sequence is 14 residues long. Germline trimming cut 3 bases from V and 9 bases from J; bases unmatched to any gene: 9. The CDR3 bases are TGTGCCAGCAGCTTGGATGACAGGGGAAGGAAAGCTTTCTTT. Amino acids: CASSLDDRGRKAFF.

This sequence joins TRBV29-1 and TRBJ1-1, with no clear D. V dropped 6 bases and J dropped 1 base, with 15 bases sitting between them. The CDR3 runs to 14 residues. Germline CDR1 is SQVTM and CDR2 is ANQGSEA. CDR3 region: CSVTRGGQNTEAFF. The DNA of the CDR3 is TGCAGCGTGACGCGGGGAGGGCAGAACACTGAAGCTTTCTTT.

The chain recombines TRBV24-1 with TRBJ1-1; D not resolved. The CDR3 runs 15 residues. The V gene lost 2 bases and the J gene lost 1 base, with 10 bases spanning the gap. Germline assignment: CDR1 KGHDR and CDR2 SFDVKD. The CDR3 coding sequence is TGTGCCACCAGTGATTCGTACAGCGGGAACACTGAAGCTTTCTTT. Translating it yields CATSDSYSGNTEAFF.

The chain has TRBV6-6 and TRBJ1-2; 9 bases map to TRBD1. CDR1 and CDR2 from the germline V gene are MNHNY and SVGAGI (reference sequence). The CDR3 covers 13 residues. V dropped 7 bases and J dropped 8; count of bases not matched to a gene: 8. CDR3 nucleotide sequence: TGTGCCAGCATTCGGGACAGGGCGGGCGGCTACACCTTC. It codes for CASIRDRAGGYTF.

The chain is built from TRBV5-1 and TRBJ1-6; 7 positions match TRBD1. This CDR3 comprises 15 residues. Germline values: CDR1 SGHRS, CDR2 YFSETQ. With V trimmed by 4 bases and J by 5 bases, 6 bases remained unmatched. In nucleotides, the CDR3 is TGCGCCAGCAGCCTATCCGGGACAGATAATTCACCCCTCCACTTT. The encoded protein is CASSLSGTDNSPLHF.

The chain links TRBV5-1 to TRBJ2-1, with TRBD2 matching over 9 bases. Germline V gives CDR1 SGHRS, CDR2 YFSETQ. This CDR3 has 14 residues. V shed 2 bases, J shed 6 bases, and the junction held 3 bases outside the gene matches. CDR3 nucleotide sequence: TGCGCCAGCAGCTTCGGCGGGGGGGCCAATGAGCAGTTCTTC. Residues: CASSFGGGANEQFF.